The rows below give T cell receptor beta chains drawn from one sample of a study of T-cell reconstitution after alpha-beta-depleted transplantation in children. TCRdb analysed the PCR reads with MiXCR anew, one entry per CDR3 protein. The sample has a few thousand distinct CDR3 sequences; roughly 24% are singletons. The sample here was PBMCs, mostly from graft donor cells, taken 60 days after TCRalphabeta/CD19-depleted stem cell transplant. These receptors originate from a male patient aged 2 to 9 who had a stem cell transplant for acute lymphoblastic leukemia, so the T cells may come from the graft donor. CDR3s include the opening cysteine and the closing phenylalanine or tryptophan.

TRBJ2-7	TRBV28	CASSSPGTGFYEQYF
TRBJ1-4	TRBV5-1	CASSPNDRDNEKLFF
TRBJ2-5	TRBV30	CAWSVLRETQYF
TRBJ2-2	TRBV24-1	CATSDTDRVHTGELFF
TRBJ2-7	TRBV7-9	CASSPLPSSSYEQYF
TRBJ2-3	TRBV7-9	CASSLGTSGKADTQYF
TRBJ2-7	TRBV7-9	CGSSRRASVYEQYF
TRBJ1-6	TRBV28	CASSLRQYNSPLHF
TRBJ2-5	TRBV5-4	CASSELQGAGQETQYF
TRBJ2-2	TRBV10-1	CASGSSNTGELFF
TRBJ2-3	TRBV13	CASSLVTRASGDTQYF
TRBJ1-4	TRBV3-1	CASSQATGPEKLFF
TRBJ1-1	TRBV6-6	CASSLDREAFF
TRBJ2-7	TRBV5-6	CASHGLAANSYEQYF
TRBJ2-7	TRBV3-1	CASSHSGTPYEQYF
TRBJ1-1	TRBV5-1	CASSEGPLTEAFF
TRBJ2-3	TRBV20-1	CSAPSGASTDTQYF
TRBJ1-1	TRBV5-6	CASSLRTQNTEAFF
TRBJ2-1	TRBV20-1	CSAARASEQFF
TRBJ2-7	TRBV11-2	CASSSHPSGQYF
TRBJ2-1	TRBV7-6	CASSLKPYNEQFF
TRBJ1-2	TRBV28	CASTSEFYGYTF
TRBJ2-2	TRBV7-9	CASSPRTGELFF
TRBJ1-2	TRBV29-1	CSVEDRPNSGYTF
TRBJ2-3	TRBV3-1	CATCQEALTGDTQYF
TRBJ2-3	TRBV20-1	CSAPPDFLYDTQYF
TRBJ2-4	TRBV11-1	CASSLVSLAFIAKNIQYF